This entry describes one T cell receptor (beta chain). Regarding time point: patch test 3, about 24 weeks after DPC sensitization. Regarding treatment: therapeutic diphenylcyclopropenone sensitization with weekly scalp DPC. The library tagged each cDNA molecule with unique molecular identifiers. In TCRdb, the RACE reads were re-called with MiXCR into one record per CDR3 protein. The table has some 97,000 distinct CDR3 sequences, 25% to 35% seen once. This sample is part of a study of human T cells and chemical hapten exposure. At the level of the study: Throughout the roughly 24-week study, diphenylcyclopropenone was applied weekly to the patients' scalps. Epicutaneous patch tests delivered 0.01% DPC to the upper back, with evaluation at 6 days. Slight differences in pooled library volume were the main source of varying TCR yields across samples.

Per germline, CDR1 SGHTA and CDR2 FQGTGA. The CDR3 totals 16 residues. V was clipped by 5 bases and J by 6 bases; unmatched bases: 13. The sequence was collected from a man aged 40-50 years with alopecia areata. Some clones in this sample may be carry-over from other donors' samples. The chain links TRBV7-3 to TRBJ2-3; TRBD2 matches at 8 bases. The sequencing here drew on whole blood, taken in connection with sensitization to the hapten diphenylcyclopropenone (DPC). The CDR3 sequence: CASSPALERGMDTQYF. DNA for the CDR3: TGTGCCAGCAGCCCGGCTTTAGAGCGGGGGATGGATACGCAGTATTTT. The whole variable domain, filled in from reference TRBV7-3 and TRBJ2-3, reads GAGVSQTPSNKVTEKGKYVELRCDPISGHTALYWYRQSLGQGPEFLIYFQGTGAADDSGLPNDRFFAVRPEGSVSTLKIQRTERGDSAVYLCASSPALERGMDTQYFGPGTRLTVL.